This paragraph covers one TCR beta chain sequence. Its binding antigen is unknown. No much larger clonotype is one base removed from it; base qualities were not supplied. Whole blood was collected in K2EDTA tubes by collaborating institutions according to the institutions' own protocols. For TCRbeta analysis, collaborators shipped samples in one of three forms: frozen whole blood, isolated PBMCs, or DNA extracted from either of those sample types. TCRbeta CDR3 regions were amplified from genomic DNA using the immunoSEQ Assay, a bias-controlled multiplex PCR. The paper's data handling went like this. The number of nucleated cells in each sample was estimated by amplification of reference gene primers within the assay. To quantify the absolute abundance of each unique TCRbeta CDR3 rearrangement, sequence reads were collapsed and filtered. Productive Simpson clonality was computed per sample as the square root of Simpson's diversity index over productive rearrangements. TCRdb re-hosts the immuneACCESS table, in-frame sequences only. Its copies lack some clones; in the studies checked, an unresolved V gene accounts for under half of them, and the cause for the rest is not known. From that table come the V and J calls and clone size; the DNA was used to work out D and trimming. The sample yields about 71,000 clones; over 70% were counted once. The ten largest clonotypes hold roughly 2.3% of the sample.

V is cut back by 5 bases and J by 1 base, with 5 bases in the junction unmatched. Looking up the germline V gene yields CDR1 SGHTA and CDR2 FQGNSA. The CDR3 runs 14 residues from the cysteine to the phenylalanine. The DNA shown is the 42-base CDR3, in frame from base 1. The data were obtained in a study of blood T cell repertoires in COVID-19 (dated by TCRdb to 2018 to 2021). Study-level background: The collaborator samples originated in the United States, Italy and Spain and spanned the acute and convalescent phases of COVID-19. Nearly every sample came with metadata listing a de-identified subject ID, COVID-19 status, age in years and sex. HLA class I and class II types, where available, came from metadata supplied by the sample provider rather than from assay-based typing. The repertoires were made available in a free public database intended to serve as a resource for research on the immune response to SARS-CoV-2. Deeply sampled blood TCRbeta repertoires from subjects exposed to, actively infected with, or recovered from COVID-19 were included in the dataset. The material from the prospective study consisted of cDNA or gDNA derived from T cells, B-cell-depleted T cells, or PBMCs. Samples came from the ongoing ImmuneRACE study (first 160 participants) plus 1,254 subjects from 6 global collaborators.

Overall study results and their limits: Clinical and demographic metadata were provided uncurated, with the amount varying by source and participant.

The chain joins TRBV7-2 to TRBJ2-7; the junction holds 7 bases that match TRBD1. The receptor was isolated from a human donor in a cohort sampled during active COVID-19. Sequencing used peripheral blood. CDR3 protein: CASSLGTVSYEQYF. The sequenced DNA is TGTGCCAGCAGCCTGGGGACAGTTTCCTACGAGCAGTACTTC.